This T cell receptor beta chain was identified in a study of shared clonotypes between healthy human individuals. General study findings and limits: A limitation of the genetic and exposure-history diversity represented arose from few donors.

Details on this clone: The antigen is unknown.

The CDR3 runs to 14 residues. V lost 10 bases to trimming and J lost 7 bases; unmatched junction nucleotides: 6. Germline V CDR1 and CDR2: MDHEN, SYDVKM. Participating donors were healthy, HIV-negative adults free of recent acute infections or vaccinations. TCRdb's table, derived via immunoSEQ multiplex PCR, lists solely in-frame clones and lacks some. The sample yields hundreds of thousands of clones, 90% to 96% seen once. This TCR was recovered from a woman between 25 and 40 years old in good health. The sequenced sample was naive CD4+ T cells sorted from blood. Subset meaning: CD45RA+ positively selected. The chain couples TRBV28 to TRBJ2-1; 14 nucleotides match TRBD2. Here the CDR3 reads CATETSGRGNEQFF. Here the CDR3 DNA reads TGTGCCACCGAGACTAGCGGGAGGGGAAATGAGCAGTTCTTC.